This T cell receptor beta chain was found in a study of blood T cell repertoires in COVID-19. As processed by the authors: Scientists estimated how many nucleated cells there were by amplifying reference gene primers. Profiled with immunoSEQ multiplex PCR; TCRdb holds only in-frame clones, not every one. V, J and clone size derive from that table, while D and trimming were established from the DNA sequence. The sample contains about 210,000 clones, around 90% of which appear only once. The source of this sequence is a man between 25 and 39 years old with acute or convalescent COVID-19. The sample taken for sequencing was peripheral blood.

The CDR3 DNA sequence: TGTGCCAGCAGCCAAGGACAGAGTAGGAACTATGGCTACACCTTC. Its protein product is CASSQGQSRNYGYTF. The chain employs TRBV3-1 (or the pseudogene TRBV3-2) and TRBJ1-2; possible D gene TRBD1, 5 bases. Germline CDR1 reads LGHDT; CDR2 reads YNNKEL (reference sequence). CDR3 length: 15 amino acids. V was shortened by 1 base and J by 2 bases, with 11 bases between the two germline ends.